This T cell receptor (beta chain) was found in a study of cytomegalovirus exposure and HLA in healthy donors. With regard to this clone: Its matching antigen is unknown.

Germline CDR1 and CDR2: MNHNS and SASEGT. Trimming took 7 bases from V and 0 from J, leaving 7 bases between them. This CDR3 is 13 amino acids long. The repertoire was sequenced with immunoSEQ multiplex PCR; TCRdb's copy has only in-frame clones and lacks some. The table lists approximately 270,000 clones, less than 90% of them singletons. The study's findings and limits: There were some public TCRs occurring in many donors, but most TCR sequences were rare.

Sequencing was done on a sample of PBMCs. The source of this sequence is a man aged 18 to 35 in good health and CMV-seropositive. The chain employs TRBV6-1 and TRBJ1-5; D is unclear. The CDR3 DNA reads as TGTGCCAGCACAGGTAATAGCAATCAGCCCCAGCATTTT. Translation gives CASTGNSNQPQHF.